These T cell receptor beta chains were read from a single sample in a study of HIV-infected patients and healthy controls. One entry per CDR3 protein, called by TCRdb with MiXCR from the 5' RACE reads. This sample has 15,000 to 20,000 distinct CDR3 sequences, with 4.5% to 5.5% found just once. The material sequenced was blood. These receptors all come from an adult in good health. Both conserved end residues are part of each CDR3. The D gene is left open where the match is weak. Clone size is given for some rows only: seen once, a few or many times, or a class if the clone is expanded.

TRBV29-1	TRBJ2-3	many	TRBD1	CSVESRDRDSTDTQYF	TGCAGCGTTGAGAGCCGAGACAGGGATAGCACAGATACGCAGTATTTT
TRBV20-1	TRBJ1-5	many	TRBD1	CSVRQDRGRGDLYSNQPQHF	TGCAGTGTCAGGCAGGACAGGGGGCGAGGGGACCTATATAGCAATCAGCCCCAGCATTTT
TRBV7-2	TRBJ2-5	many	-	CASSLEVGTKTQYF	TGTGCCAGCAGCTTAGAAGTGGGTACAAAGACCCAGTACTTC
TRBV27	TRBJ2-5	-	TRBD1	CASSRQGAETQYF	TGTGCCAGCAGCCGGCAGGGGGCAGAGACCCAGTACTTC
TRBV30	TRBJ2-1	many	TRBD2	CAWSKTSGGPFNEQFF	TGTGCCTGGAGTAAGACTAGCGGGGGCCCCTTCAATGAGCAGTTCTTC
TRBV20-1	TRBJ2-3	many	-	CSASRADTQYF	TGCAGTGCTAGTAGGGCAGATACGCAGTATTTT
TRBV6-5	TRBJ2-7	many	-	CASRRAPLGYEQYF	TGTGCCAGCAGACGGGCCCCGCTGGGCTACGAGCAGTACTTC
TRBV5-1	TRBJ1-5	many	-	CASSLAGRLNQPQHF	TGCGCCAGCAGCTTGGCCGGCAGACTAAATCAGCCCCAGCATTTT
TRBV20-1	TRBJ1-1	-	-	CSAKGEAFF	TGCAGTGCTAAAGGGGAAGCTTTCTTT
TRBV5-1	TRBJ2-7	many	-	CASSLDVGRGEQYF	TGCGCCAGCAGCTTGGACGTGGGACGGGGCGAGCAGTACTTC
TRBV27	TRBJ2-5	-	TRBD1	CASSSPGTGEEETQYF	TGTGCCAGCAGTTCACCCGGGACAGGGGAAGAGGAGACCCAGTACTTC
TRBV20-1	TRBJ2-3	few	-	CSADRQDPDTQYF	TGCAGTGCAGATCGACAGGATCCAGATACGCAGTATTTT
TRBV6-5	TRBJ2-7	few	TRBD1	CASSYGTGGQYEQYF	TGTGCCAGCAGTTACGGGACAGGGGGCCAGTACGAGCAGTACTTC